These 29 T cell receptor beta chains share one sample of origin, sequenced in a study of cytomegalovirus exposure and HLA in healthy donors. A multiplex PCR was run with 60 Vbeta primers and 13 Jbeta primers. The data were produced by immunoSEQ multiplex PCR, yet TCRdb's version contains in-frame clones alone and is incomplete. Found here are about 170,000 clones; the top ten clones hold over 1%. Sequenced sample: PBMCs. These receptors originate from a woman aged 55-70 years in good health and CMV-seronegative.

V is TRBV27 and J is TRBJ1-2; 9 bases agree with TRBD1. J gave up 2 bases and V 5 bases, and 6 bases lay outside the gene matches. The CDR3 totals 15 residues. Per the germline V gene, CDR1 is MNHEY and CDR2 is SMNVEV (reference sequence). Written as DNA, the CDR3 is TGTGCCAGCAGTCCCGGACAGGGGAGCAACTATGGCTACACCTTC. It codes for CASSPGQGSNYGYTF.

CDR3 coding DNA: TGTGCCAGCACCCTAGGGGCAGGGAGCACAGATACGCAGTATTTT. This gives the protein CASTLGAGSTDTQYF. The genes are TRBV7-2 and TRBJ2-3, with D possibly being TRBD1 (5 bases). The germline CDR1 and CDR2 sequences are SGHTA and FQGNSA. Trimming shortened V by 7 bases and J by 0 bases, and 14 bases separated the two germline ends. The CDR3 is 15 residues long.

The chain uses TRBV4-2 and TRBJ1-1; a possible D gene is TRBD1 (5 bases). This CDR3 spans 15 amino acids. Germline V lookup: CDR1 LGHNA, CDR2 YNFKEQ. Trimming cost V 4 bases and J 5 bases, with 17 bases left between them. CDR3 bases: TGTGCCAGCAGCCGACCAGACAGTGGGAGGACTGAAGCTTTCTTT. It yields the protein CASSRPDSGRTEAFF.

The chain joins TRBV27 to TRBJ2-6; 9 positions agree with TRBD1. The J segment lost 2 bases and the V segment lost 3 bases, leaving 5 bases of the junction unmatched. The V gene's germline CDR1 is MNHEY and CDR2 SMNVEV (reference sequence). The CDR3 contains 17 residues. As DNA, the CDR3 is TGTGCCAGCAGTTTCGTCTGGACAGGGGCTGGGGCCAACGTCCTGACTTTC. Amino acid sequence: CASSFVWTGAGANVLTF.

The chain is built from TRBV7-8 and TRBJ1-1; 10 nucleotides align to TRBD1. The V and J ends lost 5 bases and 1 base, in that order; junction bases with no gene match: 10. Germline V gives CDR1 SGHVS, CDR2 FQNEAQ. The CDR3 spans 17 residues. CDR3 sequence: CASSRRGQGRGNTEAFF. For the CDR3, the DNA is TGTGCCAGCAGCCGACGGGGACAGGGGCGCGGGAACACTGAAGCTTTCTTT.

V is TRBV5-1 and J is TRBJ2-3; possible D gene TRBD1, 6 bases. Germline V CDR1 and CDR2: SGHRS, YFSETQ. The CDR3 spans 15 residues. Trimming removed 0 bases at V and 1 base at J, with 9 bases between. The CDR3 sequence is CASSLEGVGTDTQYF. The CDR3 DNA reads as TGCGCCAGCAGCTTGGAGGGGGTGGGCACAGATACGCAGTATTTT.

V and J are TRBV5-4 and TRBJ1-2; weak D call: TRBD1 (5 bases). Germline values: CDR1 SGHNT, CDR2 YYREEE (reference sequence). The CDR3 is 13 residues long. Trimming left V 6 bases short and J 3 bases short, with 12 bases between. CDR3 bases: TGTGCCAGCAAGCTCGGGGGGGACTATGGCTACACCTTC. Its protein product is CASKLGGDYGYTF.

The gene calls are TRBV2 and TRBJ2-1; D may be TRBD2 (5 bases). The CDR3 is made up of 13 amino acids. The V gene's germline CDR1 is SNHLY and CDR2 FYNNEI. Deletions cut 3 bases from V and 6 bases from J, with 9 bases between. The CDR3 DNA reads TGTGCCAGCAGTGATCGACTATTCAATGAGCAGTTCTTC. Translated: CASSDRLFNEQFF.

The DNA for the CDR3 is TGTGCCAGCAGCTTAAACAGGGCTAACGAGCAGTACTTC. Protein sequence: CASSLNRANEQYF. The genes are TRBV7-3 and TRBJ2-7; maybe TRBD1 (6 bases). The CDR3 consists of 13 residues. Germline-derived CDR1 and CDR2 are SGHTA and FQGTGA. With 1 base removed from V and 5 bases from J, the gap between germline ends came to 9 bases. Together with reference TRBV7-3 and TRBJ2-7, the CDR3 gives the full variable domain: GAGVSQTPSNKVTEKGKYVELRCDPISGHTALYWYRQSLGQGPEFLIYFQGTGAADDSGLPNDRFFAVRPEGSVSTLKIQRTERGDSAVYLCASSLNRANEQYFGPGTRLTVT.

The V and J genes are TRBV19 and TRBJ1-5, with TRBD1 matching over 7 bases. CDR1 is LNHDA, CDR2 SQIVND, per germline (reference sequence). The CDR3 has 15 amino acids. The ends lost 5 bases at V and 5 bases at J; junction bases unmatched: 9. The CDR3 loop is CASSDWGQPDQPQHF. The CDR3 region has the DNA TGTGCCAGTAGTGATTGGGGACAGCCTGATCAGCCCCAGCATTTT.

This chain links TRBV5-1 with TRBJ2-5; 7 nucleotides align to TRBD1. The DNA end favors TRBJ2-7, so the J call may be wrong. The length of the CDR3 is 15 residues. Germline loops: CDR1 SGHRS, CDR2 YFSETQ. In nucleotides, the CDR3 is TGCGCCAGCAGCTCTGCAGGGGGTCGGTCCTACGAGCAGTACTTC. This sequence encodes CASSSAGGRSYEQYF.

The gene calls are TRBV29-1 and TRBJ2-7; D is unresolved. V was cut by 3 bases and J by 2 bases, with 8 bases left in between. This CDR3 is built from 12 residues. Germline-derived CDR1 and CDR2 are SQVTM and ANQGSEA. The CDR3 nucleotides read TGCAGCGTTGAGGTAGAGACCTACGAGCAGTACTTC. This encodes CSVEVETYEQYF.

J is TRBJ1-4 and V is TRBV19; D is possibly TRBD1 (5 bases). Germline V lookup: CDR1 LNHDA, CDR2 SQIVND (reference sequence). The CDR3 is 14 residues long. V shed 7 bases and J shed 0 bases, with 9 bases lying between them. CDR3 nucleotide sequence: TGTGCCAGTATCCCGACAGCAACTAATGAAAAACTGTTTTTT. Protein: CASIPTATNEKLFF.

The genes are TRBV5-1 and TRBJ2-1; 11 nucleotides align to TRBD2. Germline CDR1 is SGHRS and CDR2 is YFSETQ. The V gene end was trimmed by 0 bases and the J gene end by 4 bases; junction bases not matched to a gene: 0. The CDR3 is 15 amino acids. CDR3 region: CASSLVAGGYNEQFF. CDR3 DNA sequence: TGCGCCAGCAGCTTGGTAGCGGGAGGGTACAATGAGCAGTTCTTC.

J is TRBJ2-5 and V is TRBV9, with TRBD2 matching over 15 bases. The length of the CDR3 is 18 residues. With V trimmed by 0 bases and J by 4 bases, 7 bases remained unmatched. Germline CDR1 is SGDLS and CDR2 is YYNGEE. For the CDR3, the DNA is TGTGCCAGCAGCGTAGGAGGACTAGCGGGAGGGGGGGGAGAGACCCAGTACTTC. It encodes CASSVGGLAGGGGETQYF.

This rearrangement joins TRBV13 to TRBJ2-7, with 8 bases that match TRBD2. J gave up 1 base and V 3 bases, and 5 bases lay outside the gene matches. The CDR3 consists of 15 residues. Per germline, CDR1 PRHDT and CDR2 FYEKMQ (reference sequence). DNA for the CDR3: TGTGCCAGCAGCTTGGCGGGCGGGGGGTCCTACGAGCAGTACTTC. It is translated as CASSLAGGGSYEQYF.

The chain is built from TRBV4-1 and TRBJ2-1; D ambiguous. Germline-derived CDR1 and CDR2 are MGHRA and YSYEKL. V lost 5 bases and J 6 bases, leaving 8 bases between the germline ends. The CDR3 totals 12 residues. DNA for the CDR3: TGCGCCAGCAGCAATCTTCGCAATGAGCAGTTCTTC. Amino acid sequence: CASSNLRNEQFF.

The chain has TRBV13 and TRBJ2-7; 15 bases align to TRBD2. Trimming at V came to 5 bases and at J to 1 base, leaving 3 bases not matched to a gene. CDR1 is PRHDT, CDR2 FYEKMQ, per germline (reference sequence). This CDR3 is 16 amino acids long. The CDR3 loop reads CASSRTSGRESYEQYF. The CDR3 nucleotides are TGTGCCAGCAGCCGGACTAGCGGGAGGGAGTCCTACGAGCAGTACTTC.

The chain carries TRBV7-8 and TRBJ2-3, with 11 bases aligning to TRBD2. Per germline, CDR1 SGHVS and CDR2 FQNEAQ. This CDR3 is 16 amino acids long. V shed 4 bases and J 0 bases; nucleotides not matched to a gene: 3. CDR3 region: CASSSRTSGSTDTQYF. In nucleotides, the CDR3 is TGTGCCAGCAGCTCTCGGACTAGCGGGAGCACAGATACGCAGTATTTT.

CDR3 DNA sequence: TGCGCCAGCAGATTTACAGGGGAGGCGAACACTGAAGCTTTCTTT. This gives the protein CASRFTGEANTEAFF. V and J are TRBV5-1 and TRBJ1-1, with 7 bases that match TRBD1. The germline V gene has CDR1 SGHRS and CDR2 YFSETQ. The V and J ends lost 5 bases and 1 base, in that order; junction bases with no gene match: 8. This CDR3 spans 15 amino acids.

The chain employs TRBV14 and TRBJ2-5, with unresolved D. Germline CDR1 SGHDN, CDR2 FVKESK. This CDR3 comprises 12 residues. V shed 1 base and J shed 5 bases, with 5 bases lying between them. CDR3 loop: CASSQVEETQYF. The CDR3, as DNA: TGTGCCAGCAGCCAAGTTGAGGAGACCCAGTACTTC.

V and J are TRBV4-1 and TRBJ1-4; possible D gene TRBD1, 5 bases. The CDR3 runs to 15 residues. Trimming pared 3 bases from V and 0 bases from J, leaving 8 bases between. The germline gives CDR1 MGHRA, CDR2 YSYEKL. Here the CDR3 reads CASSQTAATNEKLFF. The CDR3 region has the DNA TGCGCCAGCAGCCAGACAGCTGCAACTAATGAAAAACTGTTTTTT.

J is TRBJ2-2 and V is TRBV11-2, with TRBD2 matching 11 bases. This CDR3 has 16 amino acids. V trimming: 2 bases; J trimming: 1 base; junction bases outside the gene matches: 0. Looked up from germline, CDR1 is SGHAT and CDR2 is FQNNGV. The DNA of the CDR3 is TGTGCCAGCAGCTTACTAGCGGGGGGGAACACCGGGGAGCTGTTTTTT. Translated: CASSLLAGGNTGELFF. Supplemented by reference TRBV11-2 and TRBJ2-2, the full variable domain reads EAGVAQSPRYKIIEKRQSVAFWCNPISGHATLYWYQQILGQGPKLLIQFQNNGVVDDSQLPKDRFSAERLKGVDSTLKIQPAKLEDSAVYLCASSLLAGGNTGELFFGEGSRLTVL.

The rearrangement uses TRBV6-6 and TRBJ2-2, with 14 nucleotides matching TRBD2. The CDR3 runs to 16 residues. The J segment lost 6 bases and the V segment lost 6 bases, leaving 6 bases of the junction unmatched. Germline CDR1 is MNHNY and CDR2 is SVGAGI (reference sequence). Here the CDR3 reads CASRRGTSGSAGELFF. In DNA form, the CDR3 reads TGTGCCAGCAGACGTGGGACTAGCGGGAGCGCCGGGGAGCTGTTTTTT.

The chain combines TRBV29-1 with TRBJ2-7; TRBD2 matches at 7 bases. With 6 bases clipped from V and 0 bases from J, the junction kept 8 bases outside the gene matches. The CDR3 has 14 amino acids. Looked up from germline, CDR1 is SQVTM and CDR2 is ANQGSEA. This CDR3 reads CSVRRDYSSYEQYF. The CDR3 region has the DNA TGCAGCGTCCGCCGGGACTACTCCTCCTACGAGCAGTACTTC.

The rearrangement joins TRBV13 to TRBJ2-1, with TRBD2 as a possible D gene (6 bases). CDR3 size: 15 residues. V was cut by 3 bases and J by 9 bases, with 18 bases left in between. Germline V CDR1 and CDR2: PRHDT, FYEKMQ (reference sequence). The CDR3 loop reads CASSLGAEGGIEQFF. CDR3 DNA: TGTGCCAGCAGCTTGGGAGCGGAGGGTGGGATTGAGCAGTTCTTC.

This chain's CDR3 is CASSSSRNTEAFF. In nucleotides, the CDR3 is TGTGCCAGCAGCTCCTCCAGGAACACTGAAGCTTTCTTT. The V gene is TRBV7-3, the J gene TRBJ1-1; D uncertain. This CDR3 is built from 13 residues. The germline V gene encodes CDR1 SGHTA and CDR2 FQGTGA. Trimming removed 4 bases from V and 1 base from J, with 7 bases in between.

The CDR3 sequence: CASSLTSGGAGNEQFF. The CDR3 region has the DNA TGTGCCAGCAGTCTGACTAGCGGGGGGGCCGGGAATGAGCAGTTCTTC. The genes are TRBV7-3 and TRBJ2-1; 14 positions agree with TRBD2. Looked up from germline, CDR1 is SGHTA and CDR2 is FQGTGA. V dropped 6 bases and J dropped 7; count of bases not matched to a gene: 8. This CDR3 has 16 residues. The whole variable domain, remainder taken from reference TRBV7-3 and TRBJ2-1, is GAGVSQTPSNKVTEKGKYVELRCDPISGHTALYWYRQSLGQGPEFLIYFQGTGAADDSGLPNDRFFAVRPEGSVSTLKIQRTERGDSAVYLCASSLTSGGAGNEQFFGPGTRLTVL.

The rearrangement links TRBV6-5 to TRBJ2-3, with a tentative D call TRBD2 (5 bases). The CDR3 is 13 amino acids. Trimming removed 4 bases from V and 1 base from J, with 6 bases in between. In germline, CDR1 is MNHEY, CDR2 SVGAGI. Here the CDR3 reads CASSLRGTDTQYF. The CDR3 bases are TGTGCCAGCAGTTTGAGGGGCACAGATACGCAGTATTTT.